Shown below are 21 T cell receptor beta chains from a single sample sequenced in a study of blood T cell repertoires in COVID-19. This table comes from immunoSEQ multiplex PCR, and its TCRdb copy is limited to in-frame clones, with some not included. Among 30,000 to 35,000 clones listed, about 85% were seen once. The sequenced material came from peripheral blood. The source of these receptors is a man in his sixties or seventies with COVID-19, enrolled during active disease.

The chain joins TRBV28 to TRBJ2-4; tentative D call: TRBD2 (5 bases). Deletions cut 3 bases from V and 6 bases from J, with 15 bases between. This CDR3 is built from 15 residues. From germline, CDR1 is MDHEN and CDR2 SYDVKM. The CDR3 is CASSFLGGSVNIQYF. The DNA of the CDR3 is TGTGCCAGCAGTTTTCTAGGAGGTAGCGTAAACATTCAGTACTTC.

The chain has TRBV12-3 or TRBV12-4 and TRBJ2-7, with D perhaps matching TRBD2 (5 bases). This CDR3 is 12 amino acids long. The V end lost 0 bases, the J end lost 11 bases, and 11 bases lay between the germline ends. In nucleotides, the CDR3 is TGTGCCAGCAGTTTAGCCCCTAGCCTGGAGTACTTC. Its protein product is CASSLAPSLEYF.

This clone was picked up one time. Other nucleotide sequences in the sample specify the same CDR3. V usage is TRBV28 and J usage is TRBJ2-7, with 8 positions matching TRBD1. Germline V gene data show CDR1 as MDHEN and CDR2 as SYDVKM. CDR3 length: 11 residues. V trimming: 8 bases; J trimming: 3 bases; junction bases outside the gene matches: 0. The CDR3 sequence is CASGTGYEQYF. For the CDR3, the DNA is TGTGCCAGCGGGACAGGCTACGAGCAGTACTTC.

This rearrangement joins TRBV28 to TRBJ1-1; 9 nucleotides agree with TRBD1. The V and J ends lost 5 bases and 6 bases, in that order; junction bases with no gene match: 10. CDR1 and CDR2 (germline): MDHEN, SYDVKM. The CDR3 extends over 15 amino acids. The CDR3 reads CASSALNRGRPEAFF. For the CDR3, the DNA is TGTGCCAGCAGTGCCCTCAACAGGGGGCGACCTGAAGCTTTCTTT.

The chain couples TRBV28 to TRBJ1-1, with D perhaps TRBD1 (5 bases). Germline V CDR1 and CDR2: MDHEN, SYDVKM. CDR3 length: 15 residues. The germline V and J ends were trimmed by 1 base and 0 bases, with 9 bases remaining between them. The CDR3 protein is CASSLSGPMNTEAFF. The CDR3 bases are TGTGCCAGCAGTTTATCAGGGCCGATGAACACTGAAGCTTTCTTT.

The CDR3 spells CASSLIGSGQETQYF. CDR3 DNA sequence: TGTGCCAGCAGTTTAATCGGGTCCGGACAAGAGACCCAGTACTTC. The rearrangement joins TRBV28 to TRBJ2-5; D call uncertain. Trimming removed 2 bases from V and 2 bases from J, with 12 bases in between. The germline V gene has CDR1 MDHEN and CDR2 SYDVKM. This CDR3 is 15 amino acids long.

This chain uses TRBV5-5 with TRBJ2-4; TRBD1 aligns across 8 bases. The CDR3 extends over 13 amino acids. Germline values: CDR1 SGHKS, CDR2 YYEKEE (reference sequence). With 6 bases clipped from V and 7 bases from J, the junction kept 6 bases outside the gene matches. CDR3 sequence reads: CASTRTGTNIQYF. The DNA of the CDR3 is TGTGCCAGCACCCGGACAGGGACTAACATTCAGTACTTC.

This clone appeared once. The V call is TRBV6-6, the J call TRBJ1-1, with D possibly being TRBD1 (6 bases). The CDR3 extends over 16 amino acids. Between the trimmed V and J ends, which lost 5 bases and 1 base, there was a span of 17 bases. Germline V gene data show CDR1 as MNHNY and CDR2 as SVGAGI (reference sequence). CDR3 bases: TGTGCCAGCAGTCCACATCTGGGACATCGGAACACTGAAGCTTTCTTT. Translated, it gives CASSPHLGHRNTEAFF.

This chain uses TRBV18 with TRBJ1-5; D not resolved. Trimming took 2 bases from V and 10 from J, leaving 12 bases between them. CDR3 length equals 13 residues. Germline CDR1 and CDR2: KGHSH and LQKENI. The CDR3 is CASSPSGGRPQHF. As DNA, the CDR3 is TGTGCCAGCTCACCATCTGGAGGGAGACCCCAGCATTTT.

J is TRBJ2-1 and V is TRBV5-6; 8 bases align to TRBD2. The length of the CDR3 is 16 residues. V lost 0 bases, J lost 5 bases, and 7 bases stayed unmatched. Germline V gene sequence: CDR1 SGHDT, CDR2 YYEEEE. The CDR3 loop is CASSLVASGPHNEQFF. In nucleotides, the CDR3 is TGTGCCAGCAGCTTGGTGGCTAGCGGGCCTCACAATGAGCAGTTCTTC.

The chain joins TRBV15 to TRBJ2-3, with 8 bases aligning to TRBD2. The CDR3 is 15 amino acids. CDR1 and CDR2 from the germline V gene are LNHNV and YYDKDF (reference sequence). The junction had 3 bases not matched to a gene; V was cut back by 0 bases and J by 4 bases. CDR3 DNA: TGTGCCACCAGCAGAGATAACGGGAGGGCAGATACGCAGTATTTT. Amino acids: CATSRDNGRADTQYF.

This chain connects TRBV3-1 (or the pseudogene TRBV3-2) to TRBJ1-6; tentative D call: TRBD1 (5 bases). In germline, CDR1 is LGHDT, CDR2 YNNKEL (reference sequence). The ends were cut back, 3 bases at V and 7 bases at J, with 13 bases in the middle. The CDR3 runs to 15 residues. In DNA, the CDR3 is TGTGCCAGCAGCCAGTGGCAGGGTCTGAATTCACCCCTCCACTTT. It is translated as CASSQWQGLNSPLHF.

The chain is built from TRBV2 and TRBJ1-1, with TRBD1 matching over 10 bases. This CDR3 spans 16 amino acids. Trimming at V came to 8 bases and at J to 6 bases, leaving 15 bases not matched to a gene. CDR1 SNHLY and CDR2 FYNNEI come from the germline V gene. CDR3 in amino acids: CASSRDRGPRGSEAFF. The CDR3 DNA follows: TGTGCCAGCTCCCGGGACAGGGGACCCCGGGGGTCTGAAGCTTTCTTT.

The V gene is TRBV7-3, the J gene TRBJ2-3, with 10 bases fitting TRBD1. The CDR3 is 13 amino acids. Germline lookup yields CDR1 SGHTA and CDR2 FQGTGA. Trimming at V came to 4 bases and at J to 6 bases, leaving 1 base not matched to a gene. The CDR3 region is CASSSDRGDTQYF. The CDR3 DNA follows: TGTGCCAGCAGCTCGGACAGGGGGGATACGCAGTATTTT.

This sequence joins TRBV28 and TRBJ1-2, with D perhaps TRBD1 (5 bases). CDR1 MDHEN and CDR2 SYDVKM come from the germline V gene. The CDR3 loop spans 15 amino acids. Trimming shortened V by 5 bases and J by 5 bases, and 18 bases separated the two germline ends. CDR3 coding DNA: TGTGCCAGCAGTGACCCGACCGGGACTAGTTATGGCTACACCTTC. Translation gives CASSDPTGTSYGYTF.

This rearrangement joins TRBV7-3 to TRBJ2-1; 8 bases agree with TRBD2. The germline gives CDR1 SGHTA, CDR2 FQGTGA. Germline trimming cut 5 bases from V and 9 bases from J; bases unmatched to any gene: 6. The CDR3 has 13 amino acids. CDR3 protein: CASSPLAGGEQFF. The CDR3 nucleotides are TGTGCCAGCAGCCCATTGGCGGGGGGTGAGCAGTTCTTC.

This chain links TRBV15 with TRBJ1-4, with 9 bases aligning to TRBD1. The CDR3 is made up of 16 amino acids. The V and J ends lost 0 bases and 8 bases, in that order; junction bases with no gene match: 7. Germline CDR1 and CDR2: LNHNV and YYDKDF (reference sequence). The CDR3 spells CATSRDLGDRAEKLFF. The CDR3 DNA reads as TGTGCCACCAGCAGAGATCTAGGGGACAGGGCAGAAAAACTGTTTTTT.

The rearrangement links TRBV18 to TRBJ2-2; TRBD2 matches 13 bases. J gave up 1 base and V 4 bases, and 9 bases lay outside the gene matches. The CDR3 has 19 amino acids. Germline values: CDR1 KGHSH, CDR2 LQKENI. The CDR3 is CASSQTGTSGIRNTGELFF. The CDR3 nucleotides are TGTGCCAGCTCACAGACCGGGACTAGCGGGATTCGGAACACCGGGGAGCTGTTTTTT.

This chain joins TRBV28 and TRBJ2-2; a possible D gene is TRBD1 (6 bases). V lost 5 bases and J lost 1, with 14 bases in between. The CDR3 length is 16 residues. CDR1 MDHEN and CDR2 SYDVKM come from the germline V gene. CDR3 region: CASSPPPQGNTGELFF. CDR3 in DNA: TGTGCCAGCAGTCCTCCCCCACAGGGGAACACCGGGGAGCTGTTTTTT.

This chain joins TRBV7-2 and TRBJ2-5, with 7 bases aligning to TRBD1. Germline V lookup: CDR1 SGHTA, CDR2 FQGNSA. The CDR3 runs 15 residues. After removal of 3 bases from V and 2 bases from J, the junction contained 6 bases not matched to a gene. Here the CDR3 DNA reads TGTGCCAGCAGCTTTACAGGGGACGTTCAAGAGACCCAGTACTTC. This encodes CASSFTGDVQETQYF.

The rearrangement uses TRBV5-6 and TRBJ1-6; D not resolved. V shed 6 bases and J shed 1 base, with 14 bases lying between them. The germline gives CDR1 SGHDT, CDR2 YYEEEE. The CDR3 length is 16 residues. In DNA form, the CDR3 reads TGTGCCAGCATCCCCGCGGCTGGATCCTATAATTCACCCCTCCACTTT. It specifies CASIPAAGSYNSPLHF.